A single sample gave rise to the 14 T cell receptor beta chains below, sequenced in a study of T cell responses to AZD1222 COVID-19 vaccine. Produced via immunoSEQ multiplex PCR; TCRdb's table is partial and in-frame only. The sample has approximately 170,000 clones, about 91% seen once. The input for sequencing was peripheral blood, taken 28 days after the second AZD1222 dose. Receptor source: an adult who received the AZD1222 COVID-19 vaccine.

This chain joins TRBV10-2 and TRBJ1-2; a weak D match, TRBD1 (6 bases). Germline V gene lookup returns CDR1 WSHSY and CDR2 SAAADI. The CDR3 contains 14 residues. The ends were cut back, 5 bases at V and 7 bases at J, with 17 bases in the middle. CDR3 sequence (DNA): TGCGCCAGCAGTACTACAGGGAAGTTTGGTGGCTACACCTTC. Translation: CASSTTGKFGGYTF.

The chain recombines TRBV6-1 with TRBJ1-6, with 7 bases that match TRBD1. The germline gives CDR1 MNHNS, CDR2 SASEGT. This CDR3 is built from 13 residues. J gave up 14 bases and V 2 bases, and 6 bases lay outside the gene matches. The CDR3 reads CASSETGVSTLHF. In DNA form, the CDR3 reads TGTGCCAGCAGTGAAACAGGGGTTTCCACCCTCCACTTT.

The chain combines TRBV15 with TRBJ1-1; D not certain. Between the trimmed V and J ends, which lost 3 bases and 1 base, there was a span of 6 bases. The CDR3 extends over 13 amino acids. Germline loops: CDR1 LNHNV, CDR2 YYDKDF (reference sequence). DNA for the CDR3: TGTGCCACCAGCAGGTGGGGGAACACTGAAGCTTTCTTT. Translated: CATSRWGNTEAFF.

V and J are TRBV27 and TRBJ2-5; TRBD1 is a possible D gene (6 bases). This CDR3 has 14 residues. The germline CDR1 and CDR2 sequences are MNHEY and SMNVEV (reference sequence). V was trimmed by 3 bases and J by 7 bases, leaving 15 bases between them. CDR3 amino acids: CASSLVGAGGTQYF. In DNA, the CDR3 is TGTGCCAGCAGTTTGGTGGGGGCGGGCGGGACCCAGTACTTC.

The V gene is TRBV6-1, the J gene TRBJ1-2, with TRBD1 matching over 11 bases. The CDR3 is 16 amino acids. The germline V gene has CDR1 MNHNS and CDR2 SASEGT. J was trimmed by 3 bases and V by 2 bases; bases with no gene match: 5. The CDR3 region has the DNA TGTGCCAGCAGTGAACGGGGACAGGGGGGCGACTATGGCTACACCTTC. Protein sequence: CASSERGQGGDYGYTF.

This clone was seen a single time. The gene calls are TRBV5-1 and TRBJ2-5; a weak D match, TRBD1 (6 bases). V lost 1 base and J 5 bases, leaving 12 bases between the germline ends. Germline V gene data show CDR1 as SGHRS and CDR2 as YFSETQ. This CDR3 is 14 amino acids long. This CDR3 reads CASSLLQGRETQYF. The CDR3 DNA is TGCGCCAGCAGCTTGCTTCAGGGGCGGGAGACCCAGTACTTC.

This chain uses TRBV3-1 (or the pseudogene TRBV3-2) with TRBJ2-3, with TRBD2 matching over 10 bases. This CDR3 is 19 amino acids long. The germline V gene has CDR1 LGHDT and CDR2 YNNKEL (reference sequence). Trimming cost V 4 bases and J 0 bases; bases outside gene matches: 13. CDR3 DNA sequence: TGTGCCAGCAGCCGTGGATTAGCGGGGGGCGATACTAGCACAGATACGCAGTATTTT. It is translated as CASSRGLAGGDTSTDTQYF.

This clone appeared once. The chain recombines TRBV5-4 with TRBJ2-1; 9 bases agree with TRBD2. J lost 6 bases, V lost 3 bases, and 4 bases had no gene match. The CDR3 runs to 14 residues. Germline V gives CDR1 SGHNT, CDR2 YYREEE (reference sequence). The DNA for the CDR3 is TGTGCCAGCAGCTGGGGACTAGCCTCCAATGAGCAGTTCTTC. This gives the protein CASSWGLASNEQFF.

DNA for the CDR3: TGCAGCGTTGTAAGGTTTGCACGGGAGACCCAGTACTTC. The encoded protein is CSVVRFARETQYF. This sequence joins TRBV29-1 and TRBJ2-5, with D hard to call. The CDR3 runs to 13 residues. The ends were cut back, 4 bases at V and 5 bases at J, with 14 bases in the middle. CDR1 SQVTM and CDR2 ANQGSEA come from the germline V gene.

The rearrangement joins TRBV27 to TRBJ1-1; maybe TRBD1 (5 bases). The germline V and J ends were trimmed by 4 bases and 5 bases, with 14 bases remaining between them. The CDR3 contains 14 residues. Germline assignment: CDR1 MNHEY and CDR2 SMNVEV (reference sequence). The CDR3 region is CASSSLRGGTEAFF. In DNA form, the CDR3 reads TGTGCCAGCAGTTCCCTCCGCGGGGGGACTGAAGCTTTCTTT.

In this sample, this clone turned up once. The rearrangement joins TRBV27 to TRBJ1-2; 7 nucleotides match TRBD1. The CDR3 consists of 14 residues. Germline V gene data show CDR1 as MNHEY and CDR2 as SMNVEV (reference sequence). J gave up 8 bases and V 6 bases, and 12 bases lay outside the gene matches. CDR3 DNA sequence: TGTGCCAGCAGCCCCATCAGACAGGGCGGAGGCTACACCTTC. Amino acid sequence: CASSPIRQGGGYTF.

The V gene is TRBV7-2, the J gene TRBJ1-2; 12 nucleotides agree with TRBD1. Trimming cost V 2 bases and J 4 bases; bases outside gene matches: 8. This CDR3 contains 17 residues. Looked up from germline, CDR1 is SGHTA and CDR2 is FQGNSA. CDR3 nucleotides: TGTGCCAGCAGCTTACGGGACAGGGGGCTGGAACTCTATGGCTACACCTTC. Translated: CASSLRDRGLELYGYTF.

This sequence joins TRBV27 and TRBJ2-1, with D unclear. This CDR3 has 17 amino acids. The V end lost 4 bases, the J end lost 0 bases, and 16 bases lay between the germline ends. Germline lookup yields CDR1 MNHEY and CDR2 SMNVEV (reference sequence). The DNA for the CDR3 is TGTGCCAGCAGTTCCCACCGCGTCATTAGCTCCTACAATGAGCAGTTCTTC. Residues: CASSSHRVISSYNEQFF.

This CDR3 reads CSGSATDTQYF. The CDR3 DNA reads TGCAGTGGCAGCGCCACAGATACGCAGTATTTT. The chain couples TRBV20-1 to TRBJ2-3; D gene uncertain. The ends were cut back, 7 bases at V and 2 bases at J, with 7 bases in the middle. In germline, CDR1 is DFQATT, CDR2 SNEGSKA (reference sequence). CDR3 size: 11 residues.